This T cell receptor beta chain originates from a study of Ad26.COV2.S vaccination and SARS-CoV-2 variants. Trimming left V 1 base short and J 5 bases short, with 8 bases between. The germline V gene has CDR1 MNHEY and CDR2 SMNVEV (reference sequence). This CDR3 is 13 amino acids long. Profiled with immunoSEQ multiplex PCR; TCRdb holds only in-frame clones, not every one. This table holds about 350,000 clones, roughly 94% found once. The J gene is TRBJ1-1, the V gene TRBV27; perhaps TRBD1 as D (5 bases). The receptor's source is a human donor who had recovered from COVID-19. The sequencing here drew on peripheral blood, taken after recovery from COVID-19. The CDR3, as DNA: TGTGCCAGCAGTTTATACGGGGGAACTGAAGCTTTCTTT. Translated: CASSLYGGTEAFF.